This TCR beta chain was profiled in a study of blood T cell repertoires in COVID-19 (dated by TCRdb to the early 2020s). Background for the entire study: Collaborator samples came from the United States, Italy and Spain and covered acute and convalescent phases of COVID-19. The repertoires were made available in a free public database intended to serve as a resource for research on the immune response to SARS-CoV-2. The dataset comprised deeply sampled blood TCRbeta repertoires from subjects exposed to, actively infected with, or recovered from COVID-19. Where available, HLA class I and class II types were taken from metadata supplied by the sample provider and were not determined by assay-based typing. Nearly every sample came with metadata listing a de-identified subject ID, COVID-19 status, age in years and sex. The prospective study material was composed of cDNA or gDNA derived from T cells, B-cell-depleted T cells, or PBMCs. The samples were drawn from two sources: the first 160 participants of the ongoing ImmuneRACE study, and 1,000 to 1,500 subjects contributed by 6 global collaborators. Beyond this particular receptor, the publication reports: The amount of clinical and demographic metadata varied by source and participant and was provided uncurated.

In the prospective study, participants were roughly 18 to 95 years old, resided in 24 geographic areas of the United States, and were enrolled through a virtual design. To assign participants to cohorts, the prospective study relied on clinical history that participants themselves reported in a screening survey and a study questionnaire. ImmuneRACE Cohort 3 recovered participants were defined by two consecutive negative NP/OP PCR tests, healthcare professional clearance, or symptom resolution. Each participant in the prospective study had whole blood, serum and a nasopharyngeal or oropharyngeal swab collected by mobile phlebotomists. Prospective study participants could optionally give additional blood draws and questionnaires over a roughly two-month period. Prospective study blood samples were shipped either frozen or at room temperature before DNA extraction. This clone was picked up one time. Its recognized antigen is unknown. The input lacks base qualities; no much larger clone sits a single base away.

TCRbeta CDR3 regions were amplified from genomic DNA by means of the immunoSEQ Assay, a bias-controlled multiplex PCR. The study's processing was this. Within the assay, amplification of reference gene primers was used to estimate how many nucleated cells each sample contained. To quantify the absolute abundance of each unique TCRbeta CDR3 rearrangement, sequence reads were collapsed and filtered. For each sample, productive Simpson clonality was calculated as the square root of Simpson's diversity index across productive rearrangements. This immuneACCESS table, as held by TCRdb, lists in-frame sequences with V and J called but not all clones. Of the missing ones, under half trace to an unresolved V gene in checked studies; the others have no known cause. The DNA was the basis for D and trimming; V, J and clone size are from that table. In all, the sample holds about 250,000 clones, and 85% to 90% of those were seen once. In total, the top ten clones hold under 2% of the sample.

The germline V and J ends show losses of 7 bases and 1 base respectively, and no gene match explains 3 bases of the junction. The CDR3 numbers 14 residues from cysteine through phenylalanine. Of all the DNA, just the CDR3 is kept, 42 bases in frame from base 1. Looking up the germline V gene yields CDR1 SGDLS and CDR2 YYNGEE. Sequencing was performed on PBMCs or T cells enriched from blood (not recorded which). This clonotype was obtained from a man aged 35 to 55 who had recovered from COVID-19. The sequence joins TRBV9 to TRBJ1-2; TRBD1 fits 11 bases in the junction. At the DNA level, the sequence is TGTGCCAGCGGACAGGGGGCGCTTAACTATGGCTACACCTTC. Protein translation: CASGQGALNYGYTF. When the CDR3 is completed using the reference TRBV9 and TRBJ1-2 genes on either side, the full variable domain is DSGVTQTPKHLITATGQRVTLRCSPRSGDLSVYWYQQSLDQGLQFLIQYYNGEERAKGNILERFSAQQFPDLHSELNLSSLELGDSALYFCASGQGALNYGYTFGSGTRLTVV.